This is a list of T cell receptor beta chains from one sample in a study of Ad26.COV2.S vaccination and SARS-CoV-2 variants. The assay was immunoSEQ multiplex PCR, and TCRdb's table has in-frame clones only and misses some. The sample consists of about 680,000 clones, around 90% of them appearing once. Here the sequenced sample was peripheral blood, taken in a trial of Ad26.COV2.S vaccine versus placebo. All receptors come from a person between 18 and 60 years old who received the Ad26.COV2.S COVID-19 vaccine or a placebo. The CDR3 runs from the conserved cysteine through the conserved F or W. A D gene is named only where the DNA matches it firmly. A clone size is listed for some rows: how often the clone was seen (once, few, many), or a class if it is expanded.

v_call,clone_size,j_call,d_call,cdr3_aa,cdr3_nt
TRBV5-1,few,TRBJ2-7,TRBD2,CASSLGSGTTYEQYF,TGCGCCAGCAGCTTGGGTAGCGGGACAACCTACGAGCAGTACTTC
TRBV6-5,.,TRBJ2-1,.,CASSYIGHTNNEQFF,TGTGCCAGCAGTTACATAGGACATACTAACAATGAGCAGTTCTTC
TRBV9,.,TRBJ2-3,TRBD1,CASSATPGGAGSDTQYF,TGTGCCAGCAGCGCGACCCCAGGGGGCGCAGGCTCAGATACGCAGTATTTT
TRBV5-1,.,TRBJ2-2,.,CASSSRAGNTGELFF,TGCGCCAGCAGCTCACGGGCAGGGAACACCGGGGAGCTGTTTTTT
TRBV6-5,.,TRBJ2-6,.,CASRGEGTMANVLTF,TGTGCCAGCAGGGGAGAGGGGACGATGGCCAACGTCCTGACTTTC
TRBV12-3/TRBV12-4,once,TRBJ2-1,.,CASSNMGGGEQFF,TGTGCCAGCAGTAACATGGGGGGGGGCGAGCAGTTCTTC
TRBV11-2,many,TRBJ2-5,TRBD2,CASSLVVAGEETQYF,TGTGCCAGCAGCTTAGTGGTAGCGGGGGAGGAGACCCAGTACTTC
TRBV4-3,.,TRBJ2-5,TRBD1,CASSRGQAPETQYF,TGCGCCAGCAGCCGTGGACAGGCCCCTGAGACCCAGTACTTC
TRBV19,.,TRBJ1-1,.,CASSIQMTNTEAFF,TGTGCCAGTAGTATACAGATGACGAACACTGAAGCTTTCTTT
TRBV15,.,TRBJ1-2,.,CATSRDRQFYGYTF,TGTGCCACCAGCAGAGATCGACAGTTCTATGGCTACACCTTC
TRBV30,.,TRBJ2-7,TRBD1,CAWSARTGFYEQYF,TGTGCCTGGAGTGCTCGGACAGGATTCTACGAGCAGTACTTC
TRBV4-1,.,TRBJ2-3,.,CASSQAPTRGSSTDTQYF,TGCGCCAGCAGCCAAGCACCTACACGGGGCTCCAGCACAGATACGCAGTATTTT
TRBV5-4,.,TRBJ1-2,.,CASSFPAGGGYTF,TGTGCCAGCAGCTTCCCGGCGGGGGGCGGCTACACCTTC
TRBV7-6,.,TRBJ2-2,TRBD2,CASSLGGGGRTGELFF,TGTGCCAGCAGCTTAGGTGGCGGGGGTCGAACCGGGGAGCTGTTTTTT
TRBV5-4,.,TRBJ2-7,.,CASSPDKEVTYEQYF,TGTGCCAGCAGCCCAGATAAGGAGGTAACCTACGAGCAGTACTTC
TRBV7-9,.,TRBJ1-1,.,CASSGRGETEAFF,TGTGCCAGCAGCGGGCGGGGAGAAACTGAAGCTTTCTTT
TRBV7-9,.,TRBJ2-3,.,CASFRWGVPGTDTQYF,TGTGCCAGCTTCAGATGGGGCGTACCGGGCACAGATACGCAGTATTTT
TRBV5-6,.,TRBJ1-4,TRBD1,CASSWGQGFEKLFF,TGTGCCAGCAGCTGGGGACAGGGGTTTGAAAAACTGTTTTTT
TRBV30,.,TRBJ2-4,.,CAWSPPSAFQYF,TGTGCCTGGAGTCCCCCTAGCGCCTTTCAGTACTTC
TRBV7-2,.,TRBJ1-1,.,CASSLGTLQGMNTEAFF,TGTGCCAGCAGCCTCGGGACCCTGCAAGGGATGAACACTGAAGCTTTCTTT
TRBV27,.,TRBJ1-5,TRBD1,CASSLQGVDQPQHF,TGTGCCAGCAGTTTACAGGGGGTTGATCAGCCCCAGCATTTT
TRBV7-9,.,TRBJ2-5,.,CASSHGVPETQYF,TGTGCCAGCAGCCACGGGGTCCCAGAGACCCAGTACTTC
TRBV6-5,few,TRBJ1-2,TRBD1,CATWTGGLGYTF,TGTGCCACCTGGACAGGGGGTTTGGGCTACACCTTC
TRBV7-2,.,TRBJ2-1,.,CASSLGAPNEQFF,TGTGCCAGCAGCTTAGGGGCACCAAATGAGCAGTTCTTC
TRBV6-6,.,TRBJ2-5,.,CASSYSTGQETQYF,TGTGCCAGCAGTTACTCGACGGGGCAAGAGACCCAGTACTTC
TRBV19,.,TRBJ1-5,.,CASSICSGCQPQHF,TGTGCCAGTAGTATTTGTTCAGGCTGTCAGCCCCAGCATTTT
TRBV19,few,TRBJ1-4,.,CASSTPRDLNEKLFF,TGTGCCAGTAGCACCCCCCGGGACCTAAATGAAAAACTGTTTTTT
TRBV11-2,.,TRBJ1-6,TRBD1,CASSAGTGYNSPLHF,TGTGCCAGCAGCGCAGGGACAGGATATAATTCACCCCTCCACTTT
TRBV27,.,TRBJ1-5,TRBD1,CASSLRGTGYYSNQPQHF,TGTGCCAGCAGTTTACGTGGGACAGGGTACTATAGCAATCAGCCCCAGCATTTT
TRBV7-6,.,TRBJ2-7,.,CASSKGIGVKYEQYF,TGTGCCAGCAGCAAAGGAATCGGGGTTAAGTACGAGCAGTACTTC
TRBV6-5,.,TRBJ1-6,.,CASSYASGVSNSPLHF,TGTGCCAGCAGTTACGCCTCAGGGGTTTCTAATTCACCCCTCCACTTT
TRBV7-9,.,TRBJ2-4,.,CASSPGRGADIQYF,TGTGCCAGCAGCCCCGGACGGGGTGCGGACATTCAGTACTTC
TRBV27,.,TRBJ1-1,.,CASSSPPTFTEAFF,TGTGCCAGCAGTTCCCCCCCGACCTTTACTGAAGCTTTCTTT
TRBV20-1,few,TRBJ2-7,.,CSAGRYEQYF,TGCAGTGCCGGGCGATACGAGCAGTACTTC
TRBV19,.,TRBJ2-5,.,CASSIFGRGEETQYF,TGTGCCAGTAGTATTTTTGGTCGCGGGGAAGAGACCCAGTACTTC
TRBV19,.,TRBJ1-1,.,CASSIDLRAGNTEAFF,TGTGCCAGTAGTATAGATCTACGGGCCGGGAACACTGAAGCTTTCTTT
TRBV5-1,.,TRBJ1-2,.,CASSLDSWRYGYTF,TGCGCCAGCAGCTTGGACAGTTGGCGGTATGGCTACACCTTC
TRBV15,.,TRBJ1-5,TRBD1,CATSTADRDQPQHF,TGTGCCACCAGCACCGCGGACAGGGATCAGCCCCAGCATTTT
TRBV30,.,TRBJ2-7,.,CAWSGWVRSYEQYF,TGTGCCTGGAGTGGGTGGGTTCGCTCCTACGAGCAGTACTTC
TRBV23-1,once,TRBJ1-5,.,CASTRDGRKGNQPQHF,TGCGCCAGCACCAGGGACGGCAGGAAGGGTAATCAGCCCCAGCATTTT
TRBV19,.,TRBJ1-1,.,CASSWFFPTEAFF,TGTGCCAGTAGTTGGTTCTTCCCAACTGAAGCTTTCTTT
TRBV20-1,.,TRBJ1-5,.,CSASGRENQPQHF,TGCAGTGCTAGTGGCAGGGAGAATCAGCCCCAGCATTTT
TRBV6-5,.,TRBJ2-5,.,CASSYRSVETQYF,TGTGCCAGCAGTTATAGATCTGTGGAGACCCAGTACTTC
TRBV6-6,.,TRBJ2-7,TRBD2,CASKGTSGPLEQYF,TGTGCCAGCAAGGGGACTAGCGGCCCCCTCGAGCAGTACTTC
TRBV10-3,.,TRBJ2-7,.,CASRWGYEQYF,TGTGCCTCCCGATGGGGATACGAGCAGTACTTC
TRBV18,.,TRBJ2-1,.,CASSPRGSPAGQFF,TGTGCCAGCTCACCGCGAGGCAGCCCGGCCGGGCAGTTCTTC
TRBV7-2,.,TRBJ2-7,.,CASSPSPGLSYEQYF,TGTGCCAGCAGCCCAAGTCCGGGACTTTCCTACGAGCAGTACTTC
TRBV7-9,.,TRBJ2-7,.,CASSSTRRSDYEQYF,TGTGCCAGCAGCTCGACCAGGAGATCCGACTACGAGCAGTACTTC
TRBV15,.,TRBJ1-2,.,CATRIPGVYGYTF,TGTGCCACCAGAATCCCCGGGGTTTATGGCTACACCTTC
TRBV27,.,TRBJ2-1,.,CASSSGSSYNEQFF,TGTGCCAGCAGTTCAGGAAGCTCCTACAATGAGCAGTTCTTC
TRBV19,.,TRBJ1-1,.,CASSIGPGAISEAFF,TGTGCCAGTAGTATCGGCCCCGGGGCTATCTCTGAAGCTTTCTTT
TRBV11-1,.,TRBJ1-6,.,CASSLTGRGSPLHF,TGTGCCAGCAGCTTAACAGGGAGGGGTTCACCCCTCCACTTT